This passage covers 27 T cell receptor beta chains from one sample sequenced in a study of T cells in Graves' hyperthyroidism and ophthalmopathy. Regions amplified from RNA transcripts were the TCR beta CDR3 regions. Researchers ran a first-round RT-PCR on the TCR CDR3 using the HTBI primer set. TCRdb called the multiplex PCR reads again in MiXCR, with one record for every CDR3 protein. The sample holds some 510,000 distinct CDR3 sequences, about 20% seen once. The sequencing input was blood. The receptors were sampled from a man aged 18 to 29 with Graves' hyperthyroidism.

This clonotype showed up many times. The DNA for the CDR3 is TGTGCCAGCAGCCAGGGCCTCTATGGCTACACCTTC. As protein: CASSQGLYGYTF. The rearrangement uses TRBV12-3 or TRBV12-4 and TRBJ1-2, with D possibly being TRBD1 (5 bases). CDR3 size: 12 residues. V lost 6 bases and J lost 4, with 9 bases in between.

Ten or more counts support this clonotype. V usage is TRBV27 and J usage is TRBJ1-2; no firm D call. V dropped 6 bases and J dropped 6 bases, with 20 bases sitting between them. From germline, CDR1 is MNHEY and CDR2 SMNVEV (reference sequence). CDR3 length equals 15 residues. This CDR3 reads CASRTLFDWKHGYTF. In DNA form, the CDR3 reads TGTGCCAGCAGGACCCTGTTCGATTGGAAGCATGGCTACACCTTC.

At least ten counts were recorded for this clonotype. The chain uses TRBV6-1 and TRBJ1-5; the D gene is possibly TRBD1 (6 bases). Per the germline V gene, CDR1 is MNHNS and CDR2 is SASEGT. The germline V and J ends were trimmed by 6 bases and 3 bases, with 18 bases remaining between them. The CDR3 length is 16 residues. The CDR3 region is CASSLGRWGANQPQHF. CDR3 in DNA: TGTGCCAGCAGCCTTGGACGGTGGGGGGCCAATCAGCCCCAGCATTTT.

The J gene is TRBJ2-5, the V gene TRBV29-1; D may be TRBD1 (5 bases). CDR3 length: 12 residues. The V and J ends lost 8 bases and 5 bases respectively, with 15 bases between them. CDR1 and CDR2 (germline): SQVTM, ANQGSEA. This CDR3 is CSFVGARETQYF. CDR3 in DNA: TGCAGCTTCGTAGGGGCTAGGGAGACCCAGTACTTC.

CDR3 sequence reads: CASSQDIGQRGSYEQYF. CDR3 nucleotide sequence: TGTGCCAGCAGCCAAGATATCGGACAGCGGGGCTCCTACGAGCAGTACTTC. V gene TRBV14 combines with J gene TRBJ2-7, with TRBD2 as a possible D gene (7 bases). The CDR3 is 17 amino acids. Trimming took 0 bases from V and 0 from J, leaving 15 bases between them. Per the germline V gene, CDR1 is SGHDN and CDR2 is FVKESK.

V usage is TRBV5-1 and J usage is TRBJ1-1, with 7 nucleotides matching TRBD1. V was clipped by 2 bases and J by 0 bases; unmatched bases: 7. The CDR3 covers 16 residues. CDR1 is SGHRS, CDR2 YFSETQ, per germline. For the CDR3, the DNA is TGCGCCAGCAGCTTCGGACAGGACAAAATGAACACTGAAGCTTTCTTT. This sequence encodes CASSFGQDKMNTEAFF.

The table lists this clonotype with many counts. The V gene is TRBV25-1, the J gene TRBJ1-1; D is undetermined. This CDR3 has 15 amino acids. Germline lookup yields CDR1 MGHDK and CDR2 SYGVNS. V dropped 5 bases and J dropped 1 base, with 14 bases sitting between them. The CDR3 sequence: CASSPPGGRNTEAFF. CDR3 nucleotides: TGTGCCAGCAGTCCTCCCGGCGGAAGGAACACTGAAGCTTTCTTT.

The sample holds many counts of this clonotype. The chain combines TRBV2 with TRBJ1-2, with 10 bases aligning to TRBD1. With 5 bases clipped from V and 5 bases from J, the junction kept 20 bases outside the gene matches. This CDR3 has 19 residues. Germline V lookup: CDR1 SNHLY, CDR2 FYNNEI. The DNA for the CDR3 is TGTGCCAGCAGTCCATTGCCCCCGGGACAGGGGAATGCTATATATGGCTACACCTTC. Its protein is CASSPLPPGQGNAIYGYTF.

V and J are TRBV29-1 and TRBJ1-1; 7 nucleotides agree with TRBD1. The CDR3 runs to 14 residues. Losses at the gene ends were 6 bases for V and 1 base for J; bases not matched to a gene: 8. Germline V gene sequence: CDR1 SQVTM, CDR2 ANQGSEA. CDR3 sequence: CSVLSRTGNTEAFF. The CDR3 nucleotides are TGCAGCGTCTTATCCAGGACAGGGAACACTGAAGCTTTCTTT.

There are a few counts of this clonotype. The chain uses TRBV27 and TRBJ1-1; 8 bases match TRBD1. This CDR3 has 15 amino acids. Per germline, CDR1 MNHEY and CDR2 SMNVEV (reference sequence). V trimming: 6 bases; J trimming: 4 bases; junction bases outside the gene matches: 10. The CDR3 loop reads CASRAPSDRATEAFF. CDR3 sequence (DNA): TGTGCCAGCAGGGCCCCCTCGGACAGGGCCACTGAAGCTTTCTTT.

In its sample, this clonotype was seen many times. The rearrangement links TRBV13 to TRBJ1-1; D remains ambiguous. The CDR3 consists of 12 residues. Germline CDR1 PRHDT, CDR2 FYEKMQ (reference sequence). V lost 5 bases and J 8 bases, leaving 12 bases between the germline ends. Here the CDR3 reads CASSRGPGEAFF. The CDR3 nucleotides are TGTGCCAGCAGCCGAGGCCCGGGGGAAGCTTTCTTT.

This clonotype has a count of ten or more. The J gene is TRBJ1-5, the V gene TRBV6-2 or TRBV6-3; D not resolved. The germline CDR1 and CDR2 sequences are MNHEY and SVGEGT. Trimming removed 2 bases from V and 2 bases from J, with 7 bases in between. This CDR3 region has 14 residues. DNA for the CDR3: TGTGCCAGCAGTTACGGTAGTCGCAATCAGCCCCAGCATTTT. Translated: CASSYGSRNQPQHF.

This clonotype was seen repeatedly, ten times or more. V and J are TRBV6-2 or TRBV6-3 and TRBJ2-7; no clear D. V dropped 2 bases and J dropped 0 bases, with 8 bases sitting between them. The CDR3 sequence is 14 residues long. Germline V CDR1 and CDR2: MNHEY, SVGEGT. CDR3 coding DNA: TGTGCCAGCAGTTACCGAGGAGACTCCTACGAGCAGTACTTC. Translating it yields CASSYRGDSYEQYF.

The chain combines TRBV27 with TRBJ1-5, with unresolved D. Germline V lookup: CDR1 MNHEY, CDR2 SMNVEV (reference sequence). This CDR3 spans 13 amino acids. V shed 3 bases and J shed 6 bases, with 9 bases lying between them. Here the CDR3 DNA reads TGTGCCAGCAGTTTGGGCAGCGCTCAGCCCCAGCATTTT. Protein: CASSLGSAQPQHF.

This clonotype was detected many times. The chain combines TRBV20-1 with TRBJ2-5, with 9 bases aligning to TRBD2. After removal of 5 bases from V and 3 bases from J, the junction contained 13 bases not matched to a gene. CDR3 length: 16 amino acids. Germline V gives CDR1 DFQATT, CDR2 SNEGSKA (reference sequence). The CDR3, as DNA: TGCAGTGCTGGAGCGGGGGGCCCGGGTTGGGAAGAGACCCAGTACTTC. Translated, it gives CSAGAGGPGWEETQYF.

This clonotype came up many times. This chain links TRBV9 with TRBJ2-2, with 11 bases lining up with TRBD2. The germline V gene has CDR1 SGDLS and CDR2 YYNGEE. There are 15 residues in the CDR3. The J segment lost 7 bases and the V segment lost 3 bases, leaving 5 bases of the junction unmatched. The CDR3: CASSGGTSGVGELFF. The CDR3 DNA is TGTGCCAGCAGCGGAGGGACTAGCGGAGTCGGGGAGCTGTTTTTT.

There are many counts of this clonotype. The chain employs TRBV5-6 and TRBJ1-1; 7 nucleotides agree with TRBD1. The CDR3 has 15 residues. V was pared by 1 base and J by 5 bases, with 8 bases of the junction left unmatched. Looked up from germline, CDR1 is SGHDT and CDR2 is YYEEEE. As DNA, the CDR3 is TGTGCCAGCAGCTTGTGGCCAGGGGGGGGAACTGAAGCTTTCTTT. It yields the protein CASSLWPGGGTEAFF. The whole variable domain, remainder taken from reference TRBV5-6 and TRBJ1-1, is DAGVTQSPTHLIKTRGQQVTLRCSPKSGHDTVSWYQQALGQGPQFIFQYYEEEERQRGNFPDRFSGHQFPNYSSELNVNALLLGDSALYLCASSLWPGGGTEAFFGQGTRLTVV.

This clonotype was counted at least ten times. The chain has TRBV7-9 and TRBJ2-7; D remains ambiguous. Germline values: CDR1 SEHNR, CDR2 FQNEAQ (reference sequence). The CDR3 has 12 residues. Trimming took off 6 bases at V and 3 bases at J, with 9 bases between the two ends. The CDR3 sequence: CASSKWIYEQYF. The CDR3 nucleotides read TGTGCCAGCAGTAAGTGGATCTACGAGCAGTACTTC.

Worth noting for this clonotype: At one boundary the junction diverges from the germline segment, which might be a read error. The CDR3 DNA sequence: TGCAGCGTTGAAGCCCGGGGAGTGGGGACTGAAACTTTCTTT. This translates into CSVEARGVGTETFF. The rearrangement joins TRBV29-1 to TRBJ1-1; D perhaps matches TRBD1 (5 bases). The germline gives CDR1 SQVTM, CDR2 ANQGSEA. The CDR3 is made up of 14 amino acids. Full variable domain (rest looked up from reference TRBV29-1 and TRBJ1-1): SAVISQKPSRDICQRGTSLTIQCQVDSQVTMMFWYRQQPGQSLTLIATANQGSEATYESGFVIDKFPISRPNLTFSTLTVSNMSPEDSSIYLCSVEARGVGTETFFGQGTRLTVV.

This clonotype was detected ten times or more. The J gene is TRBJ2-6, the V gene TRBV13, with no clear D. Trimming left V 7 bases short and J 1 base short, with 5 bases between. CDR1 and CDR2 (germline): PRHDT, FYEKMQ (reference sequence). This CDR3 region has 13 residues. The CDR3 nucleotides read TGTGCCAGCAAGGCATCTGGGGCCAACGTCCTGACTTTC. Translation gives CASKASGANVLTF.

This clonotype was seen ten or more times. This chain joins TRBV27 and TRBJ1-2; 10 bases agree with TRBD1. Germline trimming cut 5 bases from V and 5 bases from J; bases unmatched to any gene: 20. The CDR3 length is 19 residues. Germline assignment: CDR1 MNHEY and CDR2 SMNVEV (reference sequence). Here the CDR3 reads CASSPRDRGRGDALYGYTF. CDR3 coding DNA: TGTGCCAGCAGTCCGCGGGACAGGGGTCGTGGTGATGCACTATATGGCTACACCTTC.

This clonotype was counted ten times or more. The chain recombines TRBV5-1 with TRBJ1-3, with no clear D. The CDR3 covers 19 residues. Per the germline V gene, CDR1 is SGHRS and CDR2 is YFSETQ. V dropped 4 bases and J dropped 0 bases, with 23 bases sitting between them. CDR3 sequence: CASSLGMVDGTSSGNTIYF. As DNA, the CDR3 is TGCGCCAGCAGCCTCGGGATGGTGGACGGAACCAGCTCTGGAAACACCATATATTTT.

J is TRBJ2-5 and V is TRBV24-1, with 7 positions matching TRBD1. The CDR3 has 13 residues. Germline CDR1 reads KGHDR; CDR2 reads SFDVKD. J gave up 6 bases and V 7 bases, and 7 bases lay outside the gene matches. In DNA, the CDR3 is TGTGCCACCAGCATGACAGGGTCGCAGACCCAGTACTTC. Its translation is CATSMTGSQTQYF.

This clonotype was found many times. The rearrangement joins TRBV28 to TRBJ1-2; the match to TRBD1 covers 8 bases. Germline V gene data show CDR1 as MDHEN and CDR2 as SYDVKM. This CDR3 is built from 15 residues. Trimming cost V 6 bases and J 8 bases; bases outside gene matches: 14. The CDR3 region has the DNA TGTGCCAGCAGGACTTCAGCGGACAGGGCGAAGGGCTACACCTTC. Encoded protein: CASRTSADRAKGYTF.

This clonotype was counted ten times or more. The chain employs TRBV5-1 and TRBJ2-2; possible D gene TRBD2, 6 bases. The germline CDR1 and CDR2 sequences are SGHRS and YFSETQ. Deletions cut 0 bases from V and 4 bases from J, with 13 bases between. CDR3 length equals 16 residues. DNA for the CDR3: TGCGCCAGCAGCTTGGTTACCCTAGCGTCCACCGGGGAGCTGTTTTTT. Translating gives CASSLVTLASTGELFF. The full variable domain, its missing parts supplied by reference TRBV5-1 and TRBJ2-2, is KAGVTQTPRYLIKTRGQQVTLSCSPISGHRSVSWYQQTPGQGLQFLFEYFSETQRNKGNFPGRFSGRQFSNSRSEMNVSTLELGDSALYLCASSLVTLASTGELFFGEGSRLTVL.

This clonotype was seen at least ten times. The chain is built from TRBV6-5 and TRBJ1-2; 7 positions agree with TRBD1. Germline CDR1 MNHEY, CDR2 SVGAGI. The J segment lost 0 bases and the V segment lost 0 bases, leaving 7 bases of the junction unmatched. This CDR3 has 17 residues. The CDR3 here is CASSYSRQGASNYGYTF. The CDR3 DNA follows: TGTGCCAGCAGTTACTCTAGACAGGGAGCATCTAACTATGGCTACACCTTC.

Only a few counts were recorded for this clonotype. The final CDR3 position lacks the conserved phenylalanine or tryptophan, pointing to a likely read error. The rearrangement links TRBV2 to TRBJ1-1; tentatively, D is TRBD1 (5 bases). CDR3 length: 12 residues. The germline CDR1 and CDR2 sequences are SNHLY and FYNNEI. V lost 8 bases to trimming and J lost 10 bases, with 17 bases between them. The CDR3 region has the DNA TGTGCCAGCCAGGCCGGGGCCGAAGGAGCTTTCCTT. This encodes CASQAGAEGAFL.